A single sample is the source of the 2 T cell receptor beta chains below, sequenced in a study of T cell responses to AZD1222 COVID-19 vaccine. Using immunoSEQ multiplex PCR, the repertoire was profiled, and TCRdb retains in-frame clones only, with some absent. The sample records fewer than 150,000 clones, roughly 91% being singletons. Sequenced here: peripheral blood, sampled 28 days after the second AZD1222 dose. The receptor set was obtained from an adult who received the AZD1222 COVID-19 vaccine.

The genes are TRBV7-2 and TRBJ2-7, with 13 bases lining up with TRBD2. The CDR3 consists of 15 residues. With 3 bases clipped from V and 7 bases from J, the junction kept 6 bases outside the gene matches. Germline CDR1 SGHTA, CDR2 FQGNSA. The CDR3 DNA reads as TGTGCCAGCAGCTTTACTAGCGGGGGGGCCAGGGAGCAGTACTTC. Translated, it gives CASSFTSGGAREQYF.

The V call is TRBV7-9, the J call TRBJ1-6, with 12 bases matching TRBD1. Germline V gene lookup returns CDR1 SEHNR and CDR2 FQNEAQ (reference sequence). This CDR3 region has 16 residues. The V and J ends lost 8 bases and 3 bases, in that order; junction bases with no gene match: 5. For the CDR3, the DNA is TGTGCCAGCGATTGGGACAGGGGGCTCTATAATTCACCCCTCCACTTT. It encodes CASDWDRGLYNSPLHF.